The 13 T cell receptor beta chains presented below share a single source sample, sequenced in a study of post-analysis software for immune sequencing data (dated by TCRdb to between 2014 and 2017). Results the study describes overall, beyond this receptor: Significantly higher frequencies in patients than in controls were found for five TRBV segments, including TRBV5-6, TRBV5-1 and TRBV20-1.

The library relied on PCR. The sample was run on an Illumina HiSeq 2500. Unique molecular identifiers were incorporated into TCR beta cDNA libraries to reduce PCR and sequencing biases. TCRdb reran the public reads through fastp at Q25 and MiXCR, keeping productive beta chains. Under each unique CDR3 protein, matching rows form one entry showing the most common genes and DNA. This sample comprises around 710,000 distinct CDR3 sequences, 40% to 55% of them detected only once. The ten most abundant clones make up 4% to 5% of the sample. Antigens of these TCRs are unknown. The sequencing input was blood. These receptors were taken from a girl aged 5 to 17 with multiple sclerosis.

This clonotype was seen more than once but under ten times. The chain employs TRBV20-1 and TRBJ2-3; TRBD1 might be the D (6 bases). This CDR3 is built from 14 residues. Germline V gives CDR1 DFQATT, CDR2 SNEGSKA (reference sequence). V was clipped by 4 bases and J by 2 bases, with 13 bases between them. This CDR3 reads CSATRDINTDTQYF. The CDR3 DNA reads TGCAGTGCTACCCGGGACATTAACACAGATACGCAGTATTTT.

This chain joins TRBV29-1 and TRBJ2-1; 13 bases line up with TRBD2. The V segment lost 5 bases and the J segment 4 bases; nucleotides outside the gene matches: 2. In germline, CDR1 is SQVTM, CDR2 ANQGSEA. This CDR3 has 14 residues. CDR3 in amino acids: CSVWTSGSYNEQFF. Written as DNA, the CDR3 is TGCAGCGTTTGGACTAGCGGGAGTTACAATGAGCAGTTCTTC.

The CDR3: CASSLAAGRVGHEQFF. For the CDR3, the DNA is TGTGCCAGCAGCTTAGCGGCCGGGAGGGTCGGGCATGAGCAGTTCTTC. This sequence joins TRBV7-9 and TRBJ2-1; 8 bases fit TRBD2. Germline CDR1 is SEHNR and CDR2 is FQNEAQ (reference sequence). The CDR3 contains 16 residues. The V gene end was trimmed by 0 bases and the J gene end by 8 bases; junction bases not matched to a gene: 9.

This clonotype came up a few times. The chain uses TRBV9 and TRBJ2-3; 14 positions match TRBD2. This CDR3 comprises 17 residues. Germline CDR1 is SGDLS and CDR2 is YYNGEE. V lost 3 bases to trimming and J lost 1 base; unmatched junction nucleotides: 4. In nucleotides, the CDR3 is TGTGCCAGCAGCGCCGGGACTAGCGGGAGAGGCACAGATACGCAGTATTTT. It yields the protein CASSAGTSGRGTDTQYF. Combining the CDR3 with reference TRBV9 and TRBJ2-3 gives the whole variable domain DSGVTQTPKHLITATGQRVTLRCSPRSGDLSVYWYQQSLDQGLQFLIQYYNGEERAKGNILERFSAQQFPDLHSELNLSSLELGDSALYFCASSAGTSGRGTDTQYFGPGTRLTVL.

The CDR3 region is CASSANPGETQYF. Written as DNA, the CDR3 is TGTGCCAGCAGCGCCAACCCGGGAGAGACCCAGTACTTC. This sequence joins TRBV9 and TRBJ2-5; D remains unclear. Germline lookup yields CDR1 SGDLS and CDR2 YYNGEE. Trimming removed 3 bases at V and 4 bases at J, with 10 bases between. CDR3 length equals 13 residues.

This chain uses TRBV15 with TRBJ2-7; 8 bases match TRBD2. Trimming took 2 bases from V and 0 from J; bases not matched to a gene: 6. Germline CDR1 is LNHNV and CDR2 is YYDKDF (reference sequence). The CDR3 loop spans 16 amino acids. The CDR3 loop reads CATSRQLAANSYEQYF. For the CDR3, the DNA is TGTGCCACCAGCAGACAACTAGCGGCAAACTCCTACGAGCAGTACTTC.

V usage is TRBV3-1 and J usage is TRBJ2-7; D not resolved. The CDR3 length is 14 residues. Germline V gene sequence: CDR1 LGHDT, CDR2 YNNKEL (reference sequence). The V end was cut by 5 bases, the J end by 4 bases, with 15 bases between. CDR3 amino acids: CASSFGRGRYEQYF. The CDR3 nucleotides are TGTGCCAGCAGCTTCGGGCGAGGTCGGTACGAGCAGTACTTC.

This clonotype was observed once. The genes are TRBV10-3 and TRBJ1-2, with D possibly being TRBD1 (5 bases). The CDR3 totals 16 residues. The germline V gene has CDR1 ENHRY and CDR2 SYGVKD. The V gene lost 4 bases and the J gene lost 1 base, with 16 bases spanning the gap. The CDR3 sequence: CAISGSRGVVNYGYTF. CDR3 nucleotides: TGTGCCATCAGTGGCTCGCGAGGGGTAGTTAACTATGGCTACACCTTC.

CDR3 sequence: CASSSPPGRGRRYEQYF. Here the CDR3 DNA reads TGTGCCAGCAGTTCACCCCCAGGTAGGGGTCGTAGATACGAGCAGTACTTC. The chain joins TRBV6-5 to TRBJ2-7; tentatively, D is TRBD1 (5 bases). The CDR3 loop spans 17 amino acids. V lost 4 bases and J lost 4, with 23 bases in between. The germline CDR1 and CDR2 sequences are MNHEY and SVGAGI.

This chain joins TRBV12-3 or TRBV12-4 and TRBJ2-3, with unresolved D. V lost 7 bases and J lost 6, with 14 bases in between. The CDR3 is made up of 13 amino acids. CDR3 loop: CASKTSSWDTQYF. DNA of the CDR3: TGTGCCAGCAAGACCTCTTCGTGGGATACGCAGTATTTT.

The chain recombines TRBV29-1 with TRBJ1-1, with D perhaps TRBD1 (6 bases). Germline V gene lookup returns CDR1 SQVTM and CDR2 ANQGSEA. With 5 bases removed from V and 4 bases from J, the gap between germline ends came to 17 bases. The CDR3 has 14 residues. CDR3 nucleotide sequence: TGCAGCGTTCAAGGGGGAGGGGCGGCCACTGAAGCTTTCTTT. The encoded protein is CSVQGGGAATEAFF.

The chain uses TRBV10-3 and TRBJ2-5, with D hard to call. The V end lost 0 bases, the J end lost 5 bases, and 4 bases lay between the germline ends. Germline V gene data show CDR1 as ENHRY and CDR2 as SYGVKD. The CDR3 is made up of 12 amino acids. CDR3 in amino acids: CAISESWETQYF. The CDR3 nucleotides read TGTGCCATCAGTGAGTCGTGGGAGACCCAGTACTTC.

The sample holds a few counts of this clonotype. Here the CDR3 DNA reads TGTGCCAGCAGCTTCCCTCCCAGGGGGCGGACTAGCGGGAGGGCTGGCAATGAGCAGTTCTTC. It translates to CASSFPPRGRTSGRAGNEQFF. The V and J genes are TRBV11-2 and TRBJ2-1, with TRBD2 identical over 15 bases. The germline CDR1 and CDR2 sequences are SGHAT and FQNNGV. J gave up 6 bases and V 3 bases, and 18 bases lay outside the gene matches. The CDR3 runs to 21 residues.